This T cell receptor (beta chain) was obtained from a study of blood T cell repertoires in COVID-19. Study-level background: COVID-19 samples, acute and convalescent, were from the United States, Italy and Spain.

Original processing notes: Reference gene primers were amplified, and this amplification served to estimate nucleated cell counts. Using immunoSEQ multiplex PCR, the repertoire was profiled, and TCRdb retains in-frame clones only, with some absent. V and J calls and clone size are given by that table; D and trimming were obtained from the DNA. The sample has roughly 420,000 clones; 88% are singletons. This CDR3 is built from 16 residues. The germline gives CDR1 SGHTA, CDR2 FQGTGA. Trimming stripped 5 bases from V and 2 bases from J, with 16 bases between. Only a few counts were recorded for this clone. Ages ranged from about 18 to 90 years, with residence in about 24 US areas.

This sequence originates from a woman under 40 with acute COVID-19. The sample taken for sequencing was PBMCs or T cells enriched from blood (not recorded which). The rearrangement links TRBV7-3 to TRBJ2-1; the D gene is possibly TRBD1 (5 bases). The CDR3 DNA is TGTGCCAGCAGCCCCCAGGGTAGGGCGACCTACAATGAGCAGTTCTTC. As protein: CASSPQGRATYNEQFF. Drawing the rest from reference TRBV7-3 and TRBJ2-1, the complete variable domain is GAGVSQTPSNKVTEKGKYVELRCDPISGHTALYWYRQSLGQGPEFLIYFQGTGAADDSGLPNDRFFAVRPEGSVSTLKIQRTERGDSAVYLCASSPQGRATYNEQFFGPGTRLTVL.